Each of the 30 T cell receptor beta chains below was sequenced from the same sample in a study of PD-L1 blockade in urothelial cancer. Sample time point: pretreatment peripheral blood. TCRdb's copy holds only in-frame clones and misses some; the assay was immunoSEQ multiplex PCR. This table holds 45,000 to 50,000 clones, approximately 79% found once. Here the sequenced sample was PBMCs, taken around atezolizumab (anti-PD-L1) treatment. These receptors came from a man aged 70-80 years with urothelial cancer.

The rearrangement uses TRBV6-1 and TRBJ2-2; 7 nucleotides align to TRBD1. Germline V gene data show CDR1 as MNHNS and CDR2 as SASEGT. This CDR3 region has 15 residues. V dropped 3 bases and J dropped 2; count of bases not matched to a gene: 3. The CDR3 DNA follows: TGTGCCAGCAGTGATGGGACAGCCAACACCGGGGAGCTGTTTTTT. Translation: CASSDGTANTGELFF.

The genes are TRBV19 and TRBJ2-7, with D perhaps TRBD1 (6 bases). The germline V gene has CDR1 LNHDA and CDR2 SQIVND (reference sequence). This CDR3 has 14 residues. V lost 4 bases and J 6 bases, leaving 16 bases between the germline ends. The CDR3 sequence is CASSTTGISGEQYF. Here the CDR3 DNA reads TGTGCCAGTAGTACCACAGGGATCTCTGGCGAGCAGTACTTC.

The sample holds one count of this clone. This chain connects TRBV25-1 to TRBJ1-1; TRBD1 matches 10 bases. V lost 6 bases and J lost 10; bases outside the gene matches: 11. The CDR3 totals 14 residues. From germline, CDR1 is MGHDK and CDR2 SYGVNS. Here the CDR3 DNA reads TGTGCCAGCAGGGATGACAGGGGGCTTGTTGGAGCTTTCTTT. This sequence encodes CASRDDRGLVGAFF.

This clone was observed a handful of times. The chain couples TRBV7-9 to TRBJ2-7; D is perhaps TRBD1 (5 bases). Germline V gene sequence: CDR1 SEHNR, CDR2 FQNEAQ (reference sequence). The V gene lost 1 base and the J gene lost 7 bases, with 17 bases spanning the gap. CDR3 length equals 15 residues. The CDR3, as DNA: TGTGCCAGCAGCTTAGGGTTCCAGGGATTCGGGGAGCAGTACTTC. Protein: CASSLGFQGFGEQYF.

The chain uses TRBV5-1 and TRBJ2-2; 8 nucleotides align to TRBD2. Unmatched junction bases numbered 3, after V lost 4 bases and J lost 4 bases. The CDR3 contains 14 residues. CDR1 SGHRS and CDR2 YFSETQ come from the germline V gene. This chain's CDR3 is CASSPAGGTGELFF. The CDR3 nucleotides read TGCGCCAGCAGCCCGGCGGGGGGCACCGGGGAGCTGTTTTTT.

This clone has a handful of counts. The rearrangement links TRBV7-2 to TRBJ1-6; D is possibly TRBD1 (5 bases). The V gene lost 2 bases and the J gene lost 0 bases, with 11 bases spanning the gap. This CDR3 comprises 17 residues. Germline V gene sequence: CDR1 SGHTA, CDR2 FQGNSA. The CDR3 spells CASSLRQPSSYNSPLHF. CDR3 bases: TGTGCCAGCAGCTTAAGACAGCCGAGCTCCTATAATTCACCCCTCCACTTT.

This sequence joins TRBV10-2 and TRBJ2-5; TRBD2 matches at 11 bases. Trimming took 3 bases from V and 6 from J; bases not matched to a gene: 12. Germline V gene sequence: CDR1 WSHSY, CDR2 SAAADI. The CDR3 is 17 amino acids. The CDR3 is CASSDEALAGGEKTQYF. For the CDR3, the DNA is TGCGCCAGCAGTGACGAAGCCCTAGCGGGAGGTGAAAAGACCCAGTACTTC.

The rearrangement joins TRBV28 to TRBJ2-7; D possibly corresponds to TRBD1 (5 bases). Trimming left V 4 bases short and J 2 bases short, with 12 bases between. The CDR3 sequence is 14 residues long. Looked up from germline, CDR1 is MDHEN and CDR2 is SYDVKM. CDR3 coding DNA: TGTGCCAGCAGTTCCCAACAGGCGGCCTACGAGCAGTACTTC. Its protein product is CASSSQQAAYEQYF.

The chain is built from TRBV29-1 and TRBJ2-1; 13 bases line up with TRBD2. This CDR3 has 13 amino acids. Germline V gene lookup returns CDR1 SQVTM and CDR2 ANQGSEA. V lost 2 bases, J lost 9 bases, and 1 base stayed unmatched. The CDR3 spells CSVETSGRGEQFF. The CDR3 DNA follows: TGCAGCGTTGAAACTAGCGGGAGGGGTGAGCAGTTCTTC.

The V gene is TRBV5-1, the J gene TRBJ2-3; D call uncertain. Germline-derived CDR1 and CDR2 are SGHRS and YFSETQ. CDR3 length equals 13 residues. V was cut by 7 bases and J by 5 bases, with 14 bases left in between. CDR3: CASGLVTRDTQYF. The CDR3 DNA follows: TGCGCCAGCGGCCTAGTCACCCGAGATACGCAGTATTTT.

The J gene is TRBJ2-2, the V gene TRBV2; the match to TRBD2 covers 8 bases. V lost 4 bases and J lost 6; bases outside the gene matches: 1. Germline assignment: CDR1 SNHLY and CDR2 FYNNEI. The CDR3 totals 13 residues. The CDR3 spells CASSATSAGELFF. For the CDR3, the DNA is TGTGCCAGCAGTGCGACTAGCGCCGGGGAGCTGTTTTTT.

This clone has just a few counts. The chain links TRBV6-6 to TRBJ2-7; D is unresolved. The CDR3 is 12 residues long. Trimming left V 3 bases short and J 3 bases short, with 6 bases between. Germline CDR1 MNHNY, CDR2 SVGAGI (reference sequence). In nucleotides, the CDR3 is TGTGCCAGCAGTTATAGGAGCTACGAGCAGTACTTC. Translating gives CASSYRSYEQYF.

The rearrangement uses TRBV2 and TRBJ1-1; D gene ambiguous. Germline V lookup: CDR1 SNHLY, CDR2 FYNNEI. CDR3 length: 13 residues. Trimming took off 6 bases at V and 0 bases at J, with 8 bases between the two ends. The CDR3 DNA follows: TGTGCCAGCAGCTCAGATGTGAACACTGAAGCTTTCTTT. As protein: CASSSDVNTEAFF.

This rearrangement joins TRBV2 to TRBJ2-3; TRBD1 matches at 9 bases. Trimming cost V 4 bases and J 3 bases; bases outside gene matches: 5. Germline-derived CDR1 and CDR2 are SNHLY and FYNNEI. The CDR3 has 15 residues. CDR3 in DNA: TGTGCCAGCAGTGTTGACAGGGGGGTGACAGATACGCAGTATTTT. Translating gives CASSVDRGVTDTQYF. Together with reference TRBV2 and TRBJ2-3, the CDR3 gives the full variable domain: EPEVTQTPSHQVTQMGQEVILRCVPISNHLYFYWYRQILGQKVEFLVSFYNNEISEKSEIFDDQFSVERPDGSNFTLKIRSTKLEDSAMYFCASSVDRGVTDTQYFGPGTRLTVL.

The V gene is TRBV7-8, the J gene TRBJ2-7, with a possible D match to TRBD2 (6 bases). This CDR3 has 16 amino acids. Germline-derived CDR1 and CDR2 are SGHVS and FQNEAQ. Trimming stripped 3 bases from V and 1 base from J, with 16 bases between. This chain's CDR3 is CASSLRPGETSYEQYF. The CDR3 coding sequence is TGTGCCAGCAGCTTGAGACCGGGGGAAACTTCCTACGAGCAGTACTTC.

The chain has TRBV5-1 and TRBJ2-5, with TRBD1 as a possible D gene (6 bases). Germline CDR1 is SGHRS and CDR2 is YFSETQ. With 6 bases removed from V and 1 base from J, the gap between germline ends came to 13 bases. CDR3 length: 14 residues. The CDR3 sequence: CASTHRETQETQYF. CDR3 sequence (DNA): TGCGCCAGCACCCACAGGGAAACCCAAGAGACCCAGTACTTC.

This clone has only one observation. The chain employs TRBV4-1 and TRBJ2-3; maybe TRBD1 (6 bases). V gave up 1 base and J gave up 4 bases, with 18 bases separating them. Germline CDR1 is MGHRA and CDR2 is YSYEKL. CDR3 length equals 17 residues. The CDR3 reads CASSQGVEGGFADTQYF. For the CDR3, the DNA is TGCGCCAGCAGCCAAGGGGTAGAAGGGGGTTTTGCAGATACGCAGTATTTT.

The chain carries TRBV27 and TRBJ2-2, with 9 nucleotides matching TRBD2. The ends lost 7 bases at V and 1 base at J; junction bases unmatched: 10. Germline V CDR1 and CDR2: MNHEY, SMNVEV (reference sequence). The CDR3 runs to 17 residues. For the CDR3, the DNA is TGTGCCAGCAAAGGGTACGCGGGAGGGTGGAACACCGGGGAGCTGTTTTTT. Translated, it gives CASKGYAGGWNTGELFF.

This chain uses TRBV5-1 with TRBJ2-5; no reliable D call. Trimming removed 6 bases from V and 5 bases from J, with 17 bases in between. CDR1 and CDR2 (germline): SGHRS, YFSETQ. The CDR3 is 14 amino acids. The CDR3: CASTPGLWRETQYF. In DNA form, the CDR3 reads TGCGCCAGCACGCCGGGTCTCTGGCGGGAGACCCAGTACTTC.

The chain carries TRBV19 and TRBJ1-1; D might be TRBD1 (5 bases). Per the germline V gene, CDR1 is LNHDA and CDR2 is SQIVND (reference sequence). V dropped 1 base and J dropped 5 bases, with 11 bases sitting between them. This CDR3 spans 14 amino acids. The CDR3 reads CASSIAGGKTEAFF. The CDR3 DNA is TGTGCCAGTAGTATAGCGGGGGGTAAGACTGAAGCTTTCTTT.

This clone has only one observation. The chain employs TRBV27 and TRBJ1-2, with D possibly being TRBD1 (6 bases). Germline CDR1 and CDR2: MNHEY and SMNVEV (reference sequence). This CDR3 comprises 13 residues. Trimming pared 4 bases from V and 8 bases from J, leaving 14 bases between. CDR3 protein: CASSSRGIGGYTF. CDR3 nucleotide sequence: TGTGCCAGCAGTTCGAGGGGGATTGGAGGCTACACCTTC.

This chain connects TRBV15 to TRBJ2-5, with D maybe TRBD2 (6 bases). Germline CDR1 is LNHNV and CDR2 is YYDKDF (reference sequence). This CDR3 comprises 16 residues. The ends were cut back, 0 bases at V and 2 bases at J, with 13 bases in the middle. This chain's CDR3 is CATSRDLSSGQETQYF. The CDR3 DNA reads as TGTGCCACCAGCAGAGATCTGAGTAGCGGTCAAGAGACCCAGTACTTC.

The J gene is TRBJ1-4, the V gene TRBV2; maybe TRBD1 (5 bases). The CDR3 is made up of 13 amino acids. The V gene lost 7 bases and the J gene lost 4 bases, with 10 bases spanning the gap. Germline V gene sequence: CDR1 SNHLY, CDR2 FYNNEI. The CDR3 loop is CASNQGYNEKLFF. CDR3 in DNA: TGTGCCAGCAACCAGGGATATAATGAAAAACTGTTTTTT. The full variable domain, with the rest looked up from reference TRBV2 and TRBJ1-4, is EPEVTQTPSHQVTQMGQEVILRCVPISNHLYFYWYRQILGQKVEFLVSFYNNEISEKSEIFDDQFSVERPDGSNFTLKIRSTKLEDSAMYFCASNQGYNEKLFFGSGTQLSVL.

V usage is TRBV19 and J usage is TRBJ2-7, with D perhaps matching TRBD2 (5 bases). V gave up 5 bases and J gave up 0 bases, with 23 bases separating them. Germline CDR1 LNHDA, CDR2 SQIVND (reference sequence). The CDR3 loop spans 18 amino acids. CDR3 sequence reads: CASSPARDWLLSSYEQYF. The CDR3 region has the DNA TGTGCCAGTAGTCCCGCTCGGGATTGGCTTTTGAGCTCCTACGAGCAGTACTTC.

The chain links TRBV28 to TRBJ2-7, with 9 bases matching TRBD1. Trimming cost V 2 bases and J 4 bases; bases outside gene matches: 15. This CDR3 has 18 amino acids. Germline V gene data show CDR1 as MDHEN and CDR2 as SYDVKM. Here the CDR3 DNA reads TGTGCCAGCAGTTTAGAATTGAGCTGGGACAGGGCGGGTTACGAGCAGTACTTC. Translation: CASSLELSWDRAGYEQYF.

The chain has TRBV6-1 and TRBJ1-1; the D gene is possibly TRBD1 (6 bases). Germline assignment: CDR1 MNHNS and CDR2 SASEGT. V was shortened by 1 base and J by 5 bases, with 14 bases between the two germline ends. CDR3 length equals 15 residues. This chain's CDR3 is CASSEETGSRTEAFF. The CDR3 DNA follows: TGTGCCAGCAGTGAAGAGACAGGCTCGAGGACTGAAGCTTTCTTT.

This CDR3 is CAISDGLALAKNIQYF. The DNA for the CDR3 is TGTGCCATCAGTGACGGGCTAGCGTTAGCCAAAAACATTCAGTACTTC. V usage is TRBV10-3 and J usage is TRBJ2-4, with D possibly TRBD2 on 6 matching bases. The V gene lost 3 bases and the J gene lost 0 bases, with 12 bases spanning the gap. Per the germline V gene, CDR1 is ENHRY and CDR2 is SYGVKD. This CDR3 has 16 amino acids.

This chain uses TRBV19 with TRBJ2-3; possibly TRBD1 for D (5 bases). V was pared by 3 bases and J by 1 base, with 8 bases between. This CDR3 has 14 amino acids. Germline V gives CDR1 LNHDA, CDR2 SQIVND (reference sequence). DNA for the CDR3: TGTGCCAGTAGTATGGGGCCGGGCACAGATACGCAGTATTTT. This translates into CASSMGPGTDTQYF.

This chain uses TRBV6-1 with TRBJ2-5; tentative D call: TRBD1 (5 bases). The V end was cut by 6 bases, the J end by 4 bases, with 15 bases between. The V gene's germline CDR1 is MNHNS and CDR2 SASEGT. The CDR3 loop spans 14 amino acids. CDR3 nucleotide sequence: TGTGCCAGCAGCGCCGGGTTAGGGGTAGAGACCCAGTACTTC. The encoded protein is CASSAGLGVETQYF.

The chain links TRBV20-1 to TRBJ1-2, with D perhaps matching TRBD1 (6 bases). This CDR3 has 11 amino acids. Trimming left V 3 bases short and J 8 bases short, with 10 bases between. Germline CDR1 and CDR2: DFQATT and SNEGSKA (reference sequence). The chain's CDR3 is CSARGAKGYTF. CDR3 DNA: TGCAGTGCTAGGGGGGCGAAGGGCTACACCTTC.